The 26 T cell receptor beta chains below were found in one sample sequenced in a study of cytomegalovirus exposure and HLA in healthy donors. Measured with immunoSEQ multiplex PCR; TCRdb has only the in-frame clones, and not every one. Counted here are over 110,000 clones, more than 75% occurring once; the ten biggest clones make up roughly 10%. Sequenced material: PBMCs. Receptors originate from a man younger than 35 in good health and CMV-seropositive.

This clone appeared a single time. CDR3 in DNA: TGTGCCAGCAGTGAATTGGGTGACGGGGGTGGGGCCAACGTCCTGACTTTC. Translation gives CASSELGDGGGANVLTF. The V call is TRBV25-1, the J call TRBJ2-6; D is perhaps TRBD2 (6 bases). The CDR3 length is 17 residues. CDR1 is MGHDK, CDR2 SYGVNS, per germline. Trimming removed 1 base from V and 3 bases from J, with 13 bases in between.

V usage is TRBV14 and J usage is TRBJ2-7; 8 positions agree with TRBD1. J lost 2 bases, V lost 9 bases, and 18 bases had no gene match. This CDR3 region has 17 residues. Germline values: CDR1 SGHDN, CDR2 FVKESK. In DNA form, the CDR3 reads TGTGCCAGTAGGCTCCCCTACGCAGGGGGCGGGCCCTACGAGCAGTACTTC. Translated: CASRLPYAGGGPYEQYF.

The chain recombines TRBV19 with TRBJ2-5; the D gene is possibly TRBD1 (6 bases). The V gene's germline CDR1 is LNHDA and CDR2 SQIVND (reference sequence). CDR3 size: 13 residues. V was shortened by 5 bases and J by 5 bases, with 12 bases between the two germline ends. The CDR3 reads CASSPQGLETQYF. In DNA form, the CDR3 reads TGTGCCAGTAGTCCACAGGGTCTGGAGACCCAGTACTTC.

The chain carries TRBV19 and TRBJ2-7; 9 nucleotides match TRBD2. The CDR3 consists of 14 residues. CDR1 LNHDA and CDR2 SQIVND come from the germline V gene (reference sequence). V shed 7 bases, J shed 2 bases, and the junction held 6 bases outside the gene matches. The CDR3 coding sequence is TGTGCCAGTAAGGGGCGGGAGGGCCCCTACGAGCAGTACTTC. It codes for CASKGREGPYEQYF.

The gene calls are TRBV9 and TRBJ1-2; D gene ambiguous. Germline V lookup: CDR1 SGDLS, CDR2 YYNGEE. CDR3 length: 16 residues. The V and J ends lost 6 bases and 2 bases respectively, with 20 bases between them. The CDR3 DNA reads TGTGCCAGCACGCCAACCGTAGCAGAACGAAACTATGGCTACACCTTC. Its protein is CASTPTVAERNYGYTF.

The CDR3 region has the DNA TGTGCCAGCACGGCAGGATCCTACAATGAGCAGTTCTTC. This sequence encodes CASTAGSYNEQFF. The rearrangement uses TRBV6-5 and TRBJ2-1; D remains ambiguous. V lost 7 bases and J 1 base, leaving 8 bases between the germline ends. Per the germline V gene, CDR1 is MNHEY and CDR2 is SVGAGI. The CDR3 length is 13 residues.

The rearrangement uses TRBV6-5 and TRBJ2-4, with D unclear. The V end lost 1 base, the J end lost 1 base, and 11 bases lay between the germline ends. Germline CDR1 reads MNHEY; CDR2 reads SVGAGI. The CDR3 totals 16 residues. CDR3 in DNA: TGTGCCAGCAGTTACTATAGTTTGTTGGCCAAAAACATTCAGTACTTC. Amino acid sequence: CASSYYSLLAKNIQYF.

V gene TRBV7-8 combines with J gene TRBJ1-3; D perhaps matches TRBD1 (6 bases). The CDR3 runs 15 residues. V was cut by 8 bases and J by 4 bases, with 18 bases left in between. Germline V CDR1 and CDR2: SGHVS, FQNEAQ. CDR3 DNA sequence: TGTGCCAGCCTCCCTCGGGGGGCATTCGGAAACACCATATATTTT. Its protein product is CASLPRGAFGNTIYF.

The chain has TRBV29-1 and TRBJ2-7; the D gene is possibly TRBD2 (6 bases). The CDR3 covers 12 residues. CDR1 and CDR2 (germline): SQVTM, ANQGSEA. Trimming pared 4 bases from V and 3 bases from J, leaving 10 bases between. CDR3 loop: CSVVGGFYEQYF. The DNA for the CDR3 is TGCAGCGTTGTCGGGGGTTTCTACGAGCAGTACTTC.

The chain combines TRBV6-5 with TRBJ2-7, with D perhaps TRBD1 (6 bases). In germline, CDR1 is MNHEY, CDR2 SVGAGI. V was shortened by 5 bases and J by 0 bases, with 8 bases between the two germline ends. CDR3 size: 13 residues. The CDR3 spells CASSHRASYEQYF. CDR3 coding DNA: TGTGCCAGCAGTCACAGGGCCTCCTACGAGCAGTACTTC.

V usage is TRBV9 and J usage is TRBJ2-1; 8 positions match TRBD1. The CDR3 runs to 16 residues. The J segment lost 8 bases and the V segment lost 8 bases, leaving 18 bases of the junction unmatched. Germline V gives CDR1 SGDLS, CDR2 YYNGEE. Here the CDR3 DNA reads TGTGCCAGTCGAGCCAGGACAGGGTGCTGTGGGTATGAGCAGTTCTTC. Protein: CASRARTGCCGYEQFF.

The J gene is TRBJ2-7, the V gene TRBV14, with 7 bases lining up with TRBD1. Germline CDR1 and CDR2: SGHDN and FVKESK. CDR3 length: 14 residues. Trimming at V came to 4 bases and at J to 3 bases, leaving 6 bases not matched to a gene. CDR3 in amino acids: CASSRRDRGYEQYF. The CDR3 nucleotides read TGTGCCAGCAGCCGAAGGGACAGAGGCTACGAGCAGTACTTC.

This clone has a handful of counts. CDR3: CASRTGLARTGELFF. The CDR3 bases are TGTGCCAGCAGAACGGGACTAGCGAGAACCGGGGAGCTGTTTTTT. This chain joins TRBV9 and TRBJ2-2; 10 positions agree with TRBD2. The germline CDR1 and CDR2 sequences are SGDLS and YYNGEE. This CDR3 has 15 residues. Germline trimming cut 5 bases from V and 5 bases from J; bases unmatched to any gene: 6. The full variable domain, its missing parts supplied by reference TRBV9 and TRBJ2-2, is DSGVTQTPKHLITATGQRVTLRCSPRSGDLSVYWYQQSLDQGLQFLIQYYNGEERAKGNILERFSAQQFPDLHSELNLSSLELGDSALYFCASRTGLARTGELFFGEGSRLTVL.

This sequence joins TRBV6-1 and TRBJ1-5; D is undetermined. Trimming cost V 6 bases and J 7 bases, with 10 bases left between them. The CDR3 sequence is 12 residues long. The germline V gene has CDR1 MNHNS and CDR2 SASEGT. CDR3 sequence (DNA): TGTGCCAGCAGGAGATACGAACAGCCCCAGCATTTT. Translating gives CASRRYEQPQHF.

Here the CDR3 DNA reads TGTGCCACCAGCAGAGATAGGGGGACCATGTACACTGAAGCTTTCTTT. Protein product: CATSRDRGTMYTEAFF. V usage is TRBV15 and J usage is TRBJ1-1; D possibly corresponds to TRBD1 (6 bases). This CDR3 contains 16 residues. The ends were cut back, 0 bases at V and 3 bases at J, with 14 bases in the middle. The V gene's germline CDR1 is LNHNV and CDR2 YYDKDF (reference sequence).

V is TRBV5-1 and J is TRBJ2-7; TRBD1 matches at 7 bases. Looked up from germline, CDR1 is SGHRS and CDR2 is YFSETQ. This CDR3 region has 15 residues. The junction had 9 bases not matched to a gene; V was cut back by 5 bases and J by 1 base. CDR3 DNA: TGCGCCAGCAGGCTGACAGGGTCGGGTTCCTACGAGCAGTACTTC. It specifies CASRLTGSGSYEQYF.

The V call is TRBV6-6, the J call TRBJ1-5, with D unclear. V shed 7 bases and J shed 7 bases, with 5 bases lying between them. CDR1 MNHNY and CDR2 SVGAGI come from the germline V gene (reference sequence). This CDR3 is built from 10 residues. The CDR3 DNA follows: TGTGCCAGCAACGAGCAGCCCCAGCATTTT. This encodes CASNEQPQHF.

This clone has only one observation. The chain couples TRBV2 to TRBJ1-2; 10 bases are shared with TRBD1. This CDR3 region has 13 residues. Germline CDR1 SNHLY, CDR2 FYNNEI. V shed 10 bases, J shed 3 bases, and the junction held 5 bases outside the gene matches. The CDR3, as DNA: TGTGCCAACCCGGGACAGGGGCACTATGGCTACACCTTC. The encoded protein is CANPGQGHYGYTF. Variable domain in full (rest from reference TRBV2 and TRBJ1-2): EPEVTQTPSHQVTQMGQEVILRCVPISNHLYFYWYRQILGQKVEFLVSFYNNEISEKSEIFDDQFSVERPDGSNFTLKIRSTKLEDSAMYFCANPGQGHYGYTFGSGTRLTVV.

The chain carries TRBV14 and TRBJ2-7, with 8 bases matching TRBD2. CDR1 and CDR2 from the germline V gene are SGHDN and FVKESK. Unmatched junction bases numbered 7, after V lost 0 bases and J lost 3 bases. The CDR3 contains 16 residues. In DNA form, the CDR3 reads TGTGCCAGCAGCCAAGAGTCCAGTAGCGGGAACTACGAGCAGTACTTC. It specifies CASSQESSSGNYEQYF. Based on the CDR3 plus reference TRBV14 and TRBJ2-7, the full variable domain is EAGVTQFPSHSVIEKGQTVTLRCDPISGHDNLYWYRRVMGKEIKFLLHFVKESKQDESGMPNNRFLAERTGGTYSTLKVQPAELEDSGVYFCASSQESSSGNYEQYFGPGTRLTVT.

The V and J genes are TRBV27 and TRBJ1-1, with TRBD1 matching over 9 bases. Germline CDR1 reads MNHEY; CDR2 reads SMNVEV (reference sequence). The CDR3 runs 17 residues. J lost 5 bases, V lost 4 bases, and 14 bases had no gene match. The CDR3 DNA is TGTGCCAGCAGTTATGGACAGGGGCAATTTTATAGTACTGAAGCTTTCTTT. Translation gives CASSYGQGQFYSTEAFF.

This clone was recorded a few times. The V gene is TRBV7-9, the J gene TRBJ2-7; 7 bases are shared with TRBD1. Germline lookup yields CDR1 SEHNR and CDR2 FQNEAQ (reference sequence). The CDR3 extends over 13 amino acids. With 5 bases clipped from V and 5 bases from J, the junction kept 6 bases outside the gene matches. DNA for the CDR3: TGTGCCAGCAGCCCGACAGGGTTGAACGAGCAGTACTTC. Its protein product is CASSPTGLNEQYF.

The genes are TRBV29-1 and TRBJ2-5, with 8 bases matching TRBD2. This CDR3 region has 18 residues. Trimming at V came to 0 bases and at J to 7 bases, leaving 19 bases not matched to a gene. In germline, CDR1 is SQVTM, CDR2 ANQGSEA. CDR3 loop: CSVEDRSPSGRVGGTQYF. DNA of the CDR3: TGCAGCGTTGAAGATCGATCCCCTAGCGGGCGAGTCGGGGGGACCCAGTACTTC.

This chain uses TRBV19 with TRBJ1-5; the D is unclear. Between the trimmed V and J ends, which lost 3 bases and 0 bases, there was a span of 9 bases. Germline-derived CDR1 and CDR2 are LNHDA and SQIVND (reference sequence). The CDR3 totals 15 residues. In DNA form, the CDR3 reads TGTGCCAGTAGTATTGAGGGATATAGCAATCAGCCCCAGCATTTT. Amino acid sequence: CASSIEGYSNQPQHF. Full variable domain (missing parts from reference TRBV19 and TRBJ1-5): DGGITQSPKYLFRKEGQNVTLSCEQNLNHDAMYWYRQDPGQGLRLIYYSQIVNDFQKGDIAEGYSVSREKKESFPLTVTSAQKNPTAFYLCASSIEGYSNQPQHFGDGTRLSIL.

This chain connects TRBV7-8 to TRBJ2-1, with a weak D call TRBD2 (6 bases). The ends were cut back, 1 base at V and 4 bases at J, with 8 bases in the middle. Germline V gives CDR1 SGHVS, CDR2 FQNEAQ. The CDR3 sequence is 14 residues long. CDR3 sequence reads: CASSLEGTYNEQFF. The CDR3 DNA is TGTGCCAGCAGCTTAGAAGGGACTTACAATGAGCAGTTCTTC.

This clone came up once. The chain combines TRBV29-1 with TRBJ2-1; 8 bases align to TRBD1. Unmatched junction bases numbered 5, after V lost 3 bases and J lost 7 bases. The CDR3 is 13 amino acids. Germline CDR1 SQVTM, CDR2 ANQGSEA. The CDR3 DNA reads TGCAGCGTTGATAGGACAGGGCAGAATGAGCAGTTCTTC. Its translation: CSVDRTGQNEQFF.

This chain joins TRBV5-4 and TRBJ2-1; 8 nucleotides line up with TRBD1. Germline V gene data show CDR1 as SGHNT and CDR2 as YYREEE (reference sequence). The V gene end was trimmed by 4 bases and the J gene end by 4 bases; junction bases not matched to a gene: 10. CDR3 length: 16 residues. CDR3 in amino acids: CASSIQGAGRYNEQFF. The DNA of the CDR3 is TGTGCCAGCAGCATTCAGGGGGCGGGCAGATACAATGAGCAGTTCTTC.